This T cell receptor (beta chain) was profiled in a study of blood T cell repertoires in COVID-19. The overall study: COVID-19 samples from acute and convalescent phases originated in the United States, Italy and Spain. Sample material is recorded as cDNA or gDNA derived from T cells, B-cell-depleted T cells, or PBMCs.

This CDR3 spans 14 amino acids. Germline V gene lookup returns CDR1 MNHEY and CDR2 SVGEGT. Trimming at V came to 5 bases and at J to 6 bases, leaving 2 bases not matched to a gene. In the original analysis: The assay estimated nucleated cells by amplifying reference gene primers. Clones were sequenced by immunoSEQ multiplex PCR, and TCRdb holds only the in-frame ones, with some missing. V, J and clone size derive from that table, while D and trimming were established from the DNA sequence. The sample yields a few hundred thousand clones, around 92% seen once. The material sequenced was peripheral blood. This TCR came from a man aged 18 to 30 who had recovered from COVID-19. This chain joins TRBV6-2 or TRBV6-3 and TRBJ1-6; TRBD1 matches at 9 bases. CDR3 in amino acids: CASSRDRANSPLHF. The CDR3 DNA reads TGTGCCAGCAGTCGGGACAGGGCTAATTCACCCCTCCACTTT.